This T cell receptor beta chain was sequenced for a study of blood T cell repertoires in COVID-19. Overall study: Samples came from the United States, Italy and Spain, spanning acute and convalescent COVID-19. T cells, B-cell-depleted T cells, or PBMCs provided the cDNA or gDNA that served as material.

CDR3 size: 11 residues. Trimming pared 5 bases from V and 2 bases from J, leaving 6 bases between. The V gene's germline CDR1 is DFQATT and CDR2 SNEGSKA (reference sequence). Authors' methods: Researchers report that nucleated cell counts were estimated from reference gene primer amplification. Generated by immunoSEQ multiplex PCR, the TCRdb table keeps only in-frame clones and is missing some. That table is the source of V, J and clone size, and D and trimming were worked out from the DNA. The repertoire holds 150,000 or so clones, with 55% to 75% as singletons. The rearrangement joins TRBV20-1 to TRBJ1-1; D is possibly TRBD1 (5 bases). The TCR sequence derives from a woman in her 70s with acute or convalescent COVID-19. The source material was peripheral blood. In DNA, the CDR3 is TGCAGTGCTGGACAAAACACTGAAGCTTTCTTT. Its translation is CSAGQNTEAFF.